This T cell receptor beta chain emerged from a study of blood T cell repertoires in COVID-19. Study-wide background: Samples representing acute and convalescent COVID-19 were sourced from the United States, Italy and Spain. PBMCs, B-cell-depleted T cells, or T cells provided the cDNA or gDNA that made up the material.

The authors' processing: Reference gene primer amplification in the assay estimated nucleated cell counts. Method: immunoSEQ multiplex PCR; TCRdb's copy keeps in-frame clones and lacks some. V, J and clone size are those of that table, while D and trimming were read from the DNA. The sample shows roughly 250,000 clones, more than 60% of them seen only once. The CDR3 runs 14 residues. After removal of 3 bases from V and 6 bases from J, the junction contained 7 bases not matched to a gene. Germline V gene data show CDR1 as MNHEY and CDR2 as SMNVEV (reference sequence). The sample consisted of peripheral blood. The receptor was isolated from a woman aged 40 to 55 with active or convalescent COVID-19. The chain is built from TRBV27 and TRBJ1-2; TRBD1 matches 7 bases. This CDR3 is CASSFIRGRDGYTF. The CDR3, as DNA: TGTGCCAGCAGTTTTATTAGGGGGCGCGATGGCTACACCTTC.